The 6 T cell receptor beta chains in this list originate from one sample, sequenced in a study of graft-versus-host responses after intestinal transplantation. The method was immunoSEQ multiplex PCR; TCRdb's version includes in-frame clones alone and lacks a portion of them. The sample contains about 47,000 clones, around 96% of which appear only once. These receptors lack a known antigen. Sequencing was performed on unstimulated CD8+ T cells sorted from spleen or lymph node cells, taken before transplant. These receptors came from a human donor who was the organ donor for an intestinal transplant.

This clone occurred once. The genes are TRBV15 and TRBJ2-7; D is perhaps TRBD1 or TRBD2 (5 bases each). V gave up 5 bases and J gave up 2 bases, with 13 bases separating them. From germline, CDR1 is LNHNV and CDR2 YYDKDF (reference sequence). The CDR3 runs 14 residues. The CDR3: CATSARDGTYEQYF. Written as DNA, the CDR3 is TGTGCCACCAGCGCCCGGGACGGGACCTACGAGCAGTACTTC.

The gene calls are TRBV6-5 and TRBJ1-5; TRBD1 is a possible D gene (5 bases). CDR1 is MNHEY and CDR2 is SVGAGI in the germline V gene. The CDR3 has 14 residues. The V gene lost 0 bases and the J gene lost 7 bases, with 10 bases spanning the gap. In DNA, the CDR3 is TGTGCCAGCAGTTACTCGGGGGGGGACCAGCCCCAGCATTTT. Encoded protein: CASSYSGGDQPQHF.

This clone has a single count. This sample also contains other DNA sequences that code for the same CDR3. The chain is built from TRBV28 and TRBJ1-1; D not certain. Trimming left V 5 bases short and J 3 bases short, with 4 bases between. Germline-derived CDR1 and CDR2 are MDHEN and SYDVKM. This CDR3 is 11 amino acids long. CDR3 sequence reads: CASSRDTEAFF. The CDR3 coding sequence is TGTGCCAGCAGTCGGGACACTGAAGCTTTCTTT.

The CDR3 here is CASSIVFLGLAENYNEQFF. CDR3 nucleotide sequence: TGTGCCAGTAGTATAGTATTCCTGGGACTAGCGGAAAACTACAATGAGCAGTTCTTC. V gene TRBV19 combines with J gene TRBJ2-1; 11 nucleotides align to TRBD2. The germline V gene has CDR1 LNHDA and CDR2 SQIVND (reference sequence). This CDR3 has 19 residues. J lost 3 bases, V lost 1 base, and 11 bases had no gene match.

This rearrangement joins TRBV9 to TRBJ2-7; TRBD2 aligns across 11 bases. This CDR3 contains 16 residues. J was trimmed by 0 bases and V by 3 bases; bases with no gene match: 5. Germline assignment: CDR1 SGDLS and CDR2 YYNGEE. DNA for the CDR3: TGTGCCAGCAGCGAAGCGCTAGCGGGGGGCTCCTACGAGCAGTACTTC. This translates into CASSEALAGGSYEQYF.

V and J are TRBV4-1 and TRBJ2-5; no definite D call. Germline values: CDR1 MGHRA, CDR2 YSYEKL. V was pared by 0 bases and J by 5 bases, with 10 bases between. The CDR3 covers 14 residues. For the CDR3, the DNA is TGCGCCAGCAGCCAAGACAGTCACGATGAGACCCAGTACTTC. Translating it yields CASSQDSHDETQYF.